This T cell receptor beta chain is drawn from a study of blood T cell repertoires in COVID-19. The overall study: PBMCs, B-cell-depleted T cells, or T cells were the source of the cDNA or gDNA that made up the material.

Source study methods: Amplification from reference gene primers served as the basis for estimated nucleated cell counts. Assay: immunoSEQ multiplex PCR; the TCRdb copy retains only in-frame clones and omits some. V and J calls plus clone size are reproduced from that table; the DNA served to infer D and trimming. The sample lists about 380,000 clones, approximately 77% occurring once. CDR1 and CDR2 from the germline V gene are MDHEN and SYDVKM. The CDR3 runs to 16 residues. Trimming removed 6 bases at V and 1 base at J, with 17 bases between. Sample: peripheral blood. The clonotype originates from a human donor with acute or convalescent COVID-19. The donor label of this sample is uncertain. This chain links TRBV28 with TRBJ2-3, with D tentatively TRBD2 (6 bases). The CDR3 DNA sequence: TGTGCCAGCAGAACCCAGGGACTTGGGGGCACAGATACGCAGTATTTT. Protein sequence: CASRTQGLGGTDTQYF.